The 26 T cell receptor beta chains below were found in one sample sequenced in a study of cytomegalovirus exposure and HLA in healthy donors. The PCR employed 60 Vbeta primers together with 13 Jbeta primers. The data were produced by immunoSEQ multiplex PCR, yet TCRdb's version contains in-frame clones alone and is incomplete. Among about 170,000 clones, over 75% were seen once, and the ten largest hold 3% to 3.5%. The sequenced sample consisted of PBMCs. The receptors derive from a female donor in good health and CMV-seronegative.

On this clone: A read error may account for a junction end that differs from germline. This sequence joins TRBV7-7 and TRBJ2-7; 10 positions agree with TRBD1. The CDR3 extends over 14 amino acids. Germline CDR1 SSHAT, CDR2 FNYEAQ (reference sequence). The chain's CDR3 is CASSSGTGDNEQYF. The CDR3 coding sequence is TGTGCTAGCAGCTCCGGGACAGGGGATAACGAGCAGTACTTC.

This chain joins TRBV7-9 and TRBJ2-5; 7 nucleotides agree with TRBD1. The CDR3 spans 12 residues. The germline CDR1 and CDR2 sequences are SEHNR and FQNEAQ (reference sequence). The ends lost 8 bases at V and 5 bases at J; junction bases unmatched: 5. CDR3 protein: CASDRVQETQYF. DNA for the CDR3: TGTGCCAGCGACAGGGTACAGGAGACCCAGTACTTC.

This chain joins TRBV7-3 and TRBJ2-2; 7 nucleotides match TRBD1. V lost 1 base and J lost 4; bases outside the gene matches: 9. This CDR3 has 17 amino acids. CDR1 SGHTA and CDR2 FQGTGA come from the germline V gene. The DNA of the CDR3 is TGTGCCAGCAGCTTAATCTTCCGGACAGGAGCCACCGGGGAGCTGTTTTTT. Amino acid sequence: CASSLIFRTGATGELFF.

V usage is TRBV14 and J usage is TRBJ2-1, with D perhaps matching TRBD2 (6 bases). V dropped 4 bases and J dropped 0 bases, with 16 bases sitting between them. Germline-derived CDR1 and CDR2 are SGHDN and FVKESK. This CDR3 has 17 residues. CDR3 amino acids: CASSPYSGVHSYNEQFF. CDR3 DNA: TGTGCCAGCAGCCCTTATAGCGGAGTTCACTCCTACAATGAGCAGTTCTTC. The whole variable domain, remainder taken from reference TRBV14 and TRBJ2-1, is EAGVTQFPSHSVIEKGQTVTLRCDPISGHDNLYWYRRVMGKEIKFLLHFVKESKQDESGMPNNRFLAERTGGTYSTLKVQPAELEDSGVYFCASSPYSGVHSYNEQFFGPGTRLTVL.

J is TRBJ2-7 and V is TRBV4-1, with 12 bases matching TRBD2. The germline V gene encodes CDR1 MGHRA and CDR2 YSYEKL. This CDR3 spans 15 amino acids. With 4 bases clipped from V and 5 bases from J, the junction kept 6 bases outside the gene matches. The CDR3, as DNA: TGCGCCAGCAGCCGCGAGACTAGCGGGAGTGACGAGCAGTACTTC. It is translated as CASSRETSGSDEQYF.

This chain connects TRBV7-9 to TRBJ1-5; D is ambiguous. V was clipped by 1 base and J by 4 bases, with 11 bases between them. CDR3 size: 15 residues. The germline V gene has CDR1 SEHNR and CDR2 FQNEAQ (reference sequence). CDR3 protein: CASSLGSTTNQPQHF. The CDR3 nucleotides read TGTGCCAGCAGCTTAGGGAGCACTACAAATCAGCCCCAGCATTTT.

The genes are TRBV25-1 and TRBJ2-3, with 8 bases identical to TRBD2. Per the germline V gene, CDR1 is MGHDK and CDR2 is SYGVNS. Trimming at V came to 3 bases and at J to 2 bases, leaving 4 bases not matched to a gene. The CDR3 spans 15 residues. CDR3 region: CASSDQRGITDTQYF. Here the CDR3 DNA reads TGTGCCAGCAGTGACCAGCGGGGGATCACAGATACGCAGTATTTT.

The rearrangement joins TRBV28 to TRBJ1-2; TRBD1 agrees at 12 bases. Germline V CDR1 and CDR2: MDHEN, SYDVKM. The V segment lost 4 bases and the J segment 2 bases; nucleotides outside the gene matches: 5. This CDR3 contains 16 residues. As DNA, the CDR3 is TGTGCCAGCAGTTCCATGGGACAGGGGGCCAACTATGGCTACACCTTC. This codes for CASSSMGQGANYGYTF.

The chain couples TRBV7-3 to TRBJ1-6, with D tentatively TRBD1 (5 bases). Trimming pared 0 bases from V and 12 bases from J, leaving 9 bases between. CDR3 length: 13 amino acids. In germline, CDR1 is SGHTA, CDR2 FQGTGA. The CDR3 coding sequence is TGTGCCAGCAGCTTAACCCAGGGCGGACCCCTCCACTTT. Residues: CASSLTQGGPLHF.

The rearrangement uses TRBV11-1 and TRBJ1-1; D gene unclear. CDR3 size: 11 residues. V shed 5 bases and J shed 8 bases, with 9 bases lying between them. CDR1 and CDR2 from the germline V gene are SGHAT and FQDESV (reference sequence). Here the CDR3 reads CASSPRGEAFF. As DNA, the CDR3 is TGTGCCAGCAGCCCCCGGGGAGAAGCTTTCTTT. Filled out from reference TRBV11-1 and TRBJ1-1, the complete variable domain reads EAEVAQSPRYKITEKSQAVAFWCDPISGHATLYWYRQILGQGPELLVQFQDESVVDDSQLPKDRFSAERLKGVDSTLKIQPAELGDSAMYLCASSPRGEAFFGQGTRLTVV.

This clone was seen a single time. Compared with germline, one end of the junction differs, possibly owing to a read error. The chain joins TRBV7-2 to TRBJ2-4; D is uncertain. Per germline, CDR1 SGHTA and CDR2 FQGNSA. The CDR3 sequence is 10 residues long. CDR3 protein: CASSSSTRNF. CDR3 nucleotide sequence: TGTGCCAGCAGCTCTTCTACCAGGAACTTC. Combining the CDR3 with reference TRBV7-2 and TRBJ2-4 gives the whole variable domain GAGVSQSPSNKVTEKGKDVELRCDPISGHTALYWYRQSLGQGLEFLIYFQGNSAPDKSGLPSDRFSAERTGGSVSTLTIQRTQQEDSAVYLCASSSSTRNFGAGTRLSVL.

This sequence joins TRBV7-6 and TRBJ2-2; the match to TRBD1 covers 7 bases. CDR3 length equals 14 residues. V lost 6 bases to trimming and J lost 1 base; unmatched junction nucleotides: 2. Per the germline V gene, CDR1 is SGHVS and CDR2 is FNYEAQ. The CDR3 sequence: CASRRQGNTGELFF. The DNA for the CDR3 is TGTGCCAGCAGGAGACAGGGGAACACCGGGGAGCTGTTTTTT.

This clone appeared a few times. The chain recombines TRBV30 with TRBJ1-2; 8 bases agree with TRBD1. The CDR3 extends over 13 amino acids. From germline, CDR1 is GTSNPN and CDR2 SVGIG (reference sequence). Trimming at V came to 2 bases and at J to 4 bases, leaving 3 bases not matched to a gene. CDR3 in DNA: TGTGCCTGGAGTCGGGACAGGCCCTATGGCTACACCTTC. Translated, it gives CAWSRDRPYGYTF.

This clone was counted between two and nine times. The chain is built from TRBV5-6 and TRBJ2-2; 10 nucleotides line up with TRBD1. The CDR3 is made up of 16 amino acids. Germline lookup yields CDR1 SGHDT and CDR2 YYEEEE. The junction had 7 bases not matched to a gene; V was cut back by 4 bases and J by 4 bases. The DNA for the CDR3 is TGTGCCAGCAGCCAGGGGACAGGGGCCCTCACCGGGGAGCTGTTTTTT. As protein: CASSQGTGALTGELFF.

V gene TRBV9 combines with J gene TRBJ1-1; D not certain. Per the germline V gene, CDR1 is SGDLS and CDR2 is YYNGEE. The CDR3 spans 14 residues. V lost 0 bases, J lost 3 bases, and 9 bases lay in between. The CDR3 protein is CASSVDTDYTEAFF. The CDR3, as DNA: TGTGCCAGCAGCGTAGATACCGACTACACTGAAGCTTTCTTT.

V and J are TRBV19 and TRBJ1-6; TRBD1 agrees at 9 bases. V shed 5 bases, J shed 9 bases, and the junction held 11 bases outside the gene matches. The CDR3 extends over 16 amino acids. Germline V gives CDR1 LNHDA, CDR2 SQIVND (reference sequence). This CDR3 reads CASSSLTGGGGSPLHF. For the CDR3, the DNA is TGTGCCAGTAGTTCCCTTACAGGGGGCGGAGGTTCACCCCTCCACTTT. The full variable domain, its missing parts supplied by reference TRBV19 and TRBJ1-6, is DGGITQSPKYLFRKEGQNVTLSCEQNLNHDAMYWYRQDPGQGLRLIYYSQIVNDFQKGDIAEGYSVSREKKESFPLTVTSAQKNPTAFYLCASSSLTGGGGSPLHFGNGTRLTVT.

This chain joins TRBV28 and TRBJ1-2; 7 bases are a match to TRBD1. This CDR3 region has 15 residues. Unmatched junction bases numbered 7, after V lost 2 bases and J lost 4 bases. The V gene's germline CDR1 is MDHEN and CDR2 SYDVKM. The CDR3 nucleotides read TGTGCCAGCAGTTTAGTAGGGGGCGGTATCTATGGCTACACCTTC. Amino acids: CASSLVGGGIYGYTF.

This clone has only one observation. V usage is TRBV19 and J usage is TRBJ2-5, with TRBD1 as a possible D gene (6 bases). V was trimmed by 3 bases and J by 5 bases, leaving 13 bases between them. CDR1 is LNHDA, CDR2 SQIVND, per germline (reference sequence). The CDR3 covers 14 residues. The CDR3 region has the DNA TGTGCCAGTAGTATTCAGGGGATCTGGGAGACCCAGTACTTC. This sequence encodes CASSIQGIWETQYF.

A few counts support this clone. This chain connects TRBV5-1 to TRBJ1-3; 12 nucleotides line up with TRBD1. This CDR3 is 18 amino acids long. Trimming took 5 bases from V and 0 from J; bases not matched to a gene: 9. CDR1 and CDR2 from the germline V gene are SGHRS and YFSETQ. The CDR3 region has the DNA TGCGCCAGCAGTTCCGGGACAGGGGGCTTTAGCTCTGGAAACACCATATATTTT. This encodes CASSSGTGGFSSGNTIYF.

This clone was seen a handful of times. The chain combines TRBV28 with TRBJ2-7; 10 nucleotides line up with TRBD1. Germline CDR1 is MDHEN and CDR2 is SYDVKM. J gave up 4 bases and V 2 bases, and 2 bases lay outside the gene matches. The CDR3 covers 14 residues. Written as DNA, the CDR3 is TGTGCCAGCAGTTTAAGGGACAGGGGTTACGAGCAGTACTTC. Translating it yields CASSLRDRGYEQYF. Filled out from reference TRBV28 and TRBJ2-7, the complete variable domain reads DVKVTQSSRYLVKRTGEKVFLECVQDMDHENMFWYRQDPGLGLRLIYFSYDVKMKEKGDIPEGYSVSREKKERFSLILESASTNQTSMYLCASSLRDRGYEQYFGPGTRLTVT.

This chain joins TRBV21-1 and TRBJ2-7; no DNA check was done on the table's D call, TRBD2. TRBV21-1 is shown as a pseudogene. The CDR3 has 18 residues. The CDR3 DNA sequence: TGTGCCAGCAGCAAAGAAGGGACTGAATTAACGGTCGGCTACGAGCAGTACTTC. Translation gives CASSKEGTELTVGYEQYF.

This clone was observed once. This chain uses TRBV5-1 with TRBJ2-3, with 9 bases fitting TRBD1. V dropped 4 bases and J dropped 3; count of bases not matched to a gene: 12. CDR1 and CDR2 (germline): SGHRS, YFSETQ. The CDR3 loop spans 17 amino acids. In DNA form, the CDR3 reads TGCGCCAGCAGCCTACAACCGGGACAGGGAGGGACAGATACGCAGTATTTT. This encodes CASSLQPGQGGTDTQYF.

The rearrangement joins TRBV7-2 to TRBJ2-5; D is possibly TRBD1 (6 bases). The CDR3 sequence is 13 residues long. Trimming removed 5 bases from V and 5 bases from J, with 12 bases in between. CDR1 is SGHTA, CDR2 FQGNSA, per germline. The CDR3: CASSAPGVETQYF. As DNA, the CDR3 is TGTGCCAGCAGCGCTCCAGGGGTCGAGACCCAGTACTTC.

In DNA, the CDR3 is TGTGCCAGCCGGACAGGGGGCGCGGGCACTGAAGCTTTCTTT. Its translation: CASRTGGAGTEAFF. This sequence joins TRBV13 and TRBJ1-1, with 11 positions matching TRBD1. V shed 8 bases and J 4 bases; nucleotides not matched to a gene: 6. Germline V gene lookup returns CDR1 PRHDT and CDR2 FYEKMQ (reference sequence). CDR3 length equals 14 residues.

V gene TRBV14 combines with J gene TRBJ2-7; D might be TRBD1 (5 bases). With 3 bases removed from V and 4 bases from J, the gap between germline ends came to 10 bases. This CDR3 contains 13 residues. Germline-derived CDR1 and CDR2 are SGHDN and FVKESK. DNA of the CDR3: TGTGCCAGCAGCCAGGGGCTGACATACGAGCAGTACTTC. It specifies CASSQGLTYEQYF.

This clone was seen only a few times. The CDR3 DNA sequence: TGTGCCAGCAGAGGAGGCCCCGCCTATGGCTACACCTTC. Protein product: CASRGGPAYGYTF. The chain employs TRBV28 and TRBJ1-2; D unclear. Trimming took off 6 bases at V and 4 bases at J, with 12 bases between the two ends. CDR3 length equals 13 residues. Germline loops: CDR1 MDHEN, CDR2 SYDVKM.